The TCR beta chain under discussion was sequenced for a study of OX40 agonist ivuxolimab in advanced cancers. Turning to the overall study: Ivuxolimab was an agonistic, fully human IgG2 monoclonal antibody directed against OX40 (CD134), a costimulatory receptor. Of the roughly 51 patients in dose escalation, about 19 had hepatocellular carcinoma, some 15 had melanoma, 9 had renal cell carcinoma and 9 had head and neck cancer. In the dose-escalation cohort, 82.7% of patients were male, and the mean age was approximately 55 years, with a range of about 23 to 85. Partial responses occurred in three dose-escalation patients: two with cutaneous melanoma and one with hepatocellular carcinoma. Patients were allowed to have had prior anti-PD-1, anti-PD-L1 or anti-CTLA-4 therapy, and more than 35% of the dose-escalation patients had been treated with checkpoint inhibitors. Intravenous ivuxolimab was administered to patients every 2 weeks at six dose levels: 0.01, 0.1, 0.3, 1.5, 3 and 10 mg/kg. Peripheral TCRbeta sequencing was intended to test whether TCR sequence diversity was altered and clonal T-cell expansion was caused by ivuxolimab. The monotherapy dose-escalation portion (N of about 50 patients) of the phase I ivuxolimab trial is reported in the paper. Here is what the overall study found, with its caveats: Clonal expansion of both CD4+ and CD8+ blood T cells was observed from baseline to week 6 at doses 0.1 to 3.0 mg/kg. In partial responders in the 0.1-3.0 mg/kg groups, normalized peripheral clonal expansion was found to be among the lowest, especially among CD8+ T cells. Low levels of normalized T-cell clonal expansion were also shown by some nonresponding patients. On average, CD8+ T cells showed more expanded clones than CD4+ T cells after ivuxolimab. Antigen specificity was not determined for the clonally expanded peripheral T cells.

This clone appeared once. This clone's antigen is unknown. Base qualities are missing; no much larger clone stands one base away. The sample holds other DNA sequences that translate to the same CDR3. The CDR3 contains 11 residues, cysteine and phenylalanine counted. Only the CDR3 DNA stays, 33 bases, in frame from base 1. From the germline V gene, CDR1 is MNHEY and CDR2 is SVGAGI. At the junction V is shortened by 4 bases and J by 5 bases, with 5 bases in between. Patients with autoimmune disease history or receiving systemic immunosuppression were excluded from the trial. Peripheral blood for TCR sequencing was collected from all dose cohorts at baseline, on cycle 4 day 1, and on cycle 7 day 1. The samples were taken from a phase I, first-in-human, multicenter, open-label dose-escalation trial of ivuxolimab. Adults with locally advanced or metastatic melanoma, renal cell carcinoma, hepatocellular carcinoma or head and neck squamous cell carcinoma were enrolled in the trial. Before TCR sequencing, CD4+ T cells and CD8+ T cells were sorted from peripheral blood as separate populations.

To sequence the TCRbeta CDR3 region, genomic DNA was isolated from the sorted cells. The immunoSEQ Assay was used for sequencing of TCRbeta CDR3 regions. As stored in TCRdb, this immuneACCESS dataset retains in-frame rearrangements with V and J assigned. A fraction of the clones does not appear; measured against another copy, unresolved V genes explain less than half of the discrepancy, and the remainder lacks a known reason. Here the sample has tens of thousands of clones; about 85% occur a single time. In total, the top ten clones hold roughly 17% of the sample. Recombination linked TRBV6-5 to TRBJ1-2; the D gene identity is not certain. The receptor was isolated from an adult with an advanced solid tumor such as melanoma, head and neck, liver or kidney cancer. The sequencing here drew on CD4+ or CD8+ T cells sorted from blood, taken in a trial of the OX40 agonist ivuxolimab. The CDR3 has the sequence CASSSDYGYTF. The nucleotide sequence is TGTGCCAGCAGTTCCGATTATGGCTACACCTTC.